A single sample is the source of the 20 T cell receptor beta chains below, sequenced in a study of T cell responses to AZD1222 COVID-19 vaccine. Data came from immunoSEQ multiplex PCR; TCRdb stores just in-frame clones and leaves some out. This sample has around 150,000 clones; around 94% occur once, and the top ten carry over 0.95%. The material sequenced was peripheral blood, taken on day 0 of AZD1222 vaccination. Source of these receptors: an adult in good health.

The rearrangement uses TRBV27 and TRBJ2-7; 12 nucleotides line up with TRBD1. The germline V gene has CDR1 MNHEY and CDR2 SMNVEV (reference sequence). The J segment lost 4 bases and the V segment lost 6 bases, leaving 10 bases of the junction unmatched. The CDR3 sequence is 16 residues long. CDR3 coding DNA: TGTGCCAGCAGCGTTACGGGACAGGGGGCTCTATACGAGCAGTACGTC. This codes for CASSVTGQGALYEQYV.

The CDR3 sequence: CASIRHDNYGYTF. The DNA of the CDR3 is TGTGCCAGCATCAGACACGATAACTATGGCTACACCTTC. V gene TRBV7-9 combines with J gene TRBJ1-2; D remains unclear. The germline CDR1 and CDR2 sequences are SEHNR and FQNEAQ (reference sequence). This CDR3 contains 13 residues. The V end lost 7 bases, the J end lost 1 base, and 10 bases lay between the germline ends.

V usage is TRBV5-5 and J usage is TRBJ1-3; D gene unclear. This CDR3 region has 12 residues. V was trimmed by 4 bases and J by 7 bases, leaving 9 bases between them. Germline V gene lookup returns CDR1 SGHKS and CDR2 YYEKEE (reference sequence). The CDR3: CASSLVENTIYF. The CDR3 region has the DNA TGTGCCAGCAGCCTGGTGGAGAACACCATATATTTT.

The rearrangement joins TRBV5-4 to TRBJ2-7; 16 positions agree with TRBD2. CDR3 length: 18 residues. Germline CDR1 reads SGHNT; CDR2 reads YYREEE (reference sequence). With V trimmed by 1 base and J by 5 bases, 9 bases remained unmatched. The CDR3 coding sequence is TGTGCCAGCAGCTTGAGCCCCGGGACTAGCGGGAGGGTCCACGAGCAGTACGTC. Its translation is CASSLSPGTSGRVHEQYV.

The chain couples TRBV7-9 to TRBJ2-1, with D unclear. V was cut by 5 bases and J by 4 bases, with 3 bases left in between. Germline V CDR1 and CDR2: SEHNR, FQNEAQ (reference sequence). The length of the CDR3 is 11 residues. CDR3 DNA sequence: TGTGCCAGCAGCGCGTACAATGAGCAGTTCTTC. Its protein product is CASSAYNEQFF.

This chain uses TRBV20-1 with TRBJ1-1, with D perhaps matching TRBD1 (5 bases). The ends were cut back, 6 bases at V and 10 bases at J, with 6 bases in the middle. The CDR3 runs to 8 residues. Germline CDR1 reads DFQATT; CDR2 reads SNEGSKA (reference sequence). The CDR3 region has the DNA TGCAGTGCGGGGACAGCTTTCTTT. This translates into CSAGTAFF.

The V call is TRBV6-6, the J call TRBJ2-6; TRBD1 is a possible D gene (6 bases). The CDR3 has 16 residues. The germline V and J ends were trimmed by 7 bases and 0 bases, with 13 bases remaining between them. Germline CDR1 reads MNHNY; CDR2 reads SVGAGI (reference sequence). The CDR3, as DNA: TGTGCCAGCACCCCGACAGGACACTCTGGGGCCAACGTCCTGACTTTC. Translated, it gives CASTPTGHSGANVLTF.

The DNA of the CDR3 is TGCAGCGCAAGGGTCGGGACAGATACGCAGTATTTT. Encoded protein: CSARVGTDTQYF. The chain employs TRBV29-1 and TRBJ2-3; D remains unclear. Germline V gene sequence: CDR1 SQVTM, CDR2 ANQGSEA. Trimming removed 7 bases at V and 3 bases at J, with 11 bases between. The CDR3 length is 12 residues.

The chain joins TRBV3-1 (or the pseudogene TRBV3-2) to TRBJ1-2, with D hard to call. V was clipped by 7 bases and J by 5 bases, with 14 bases between them. The length of the CDR3 is 13 residues. The germline V gene has CDR1 LGHDT and CDR2 YNNKEL (reference sequence). The CDR3 spells CASTGGPYYGYTF. Here the CDR3 DNA reads TGTGCCAGCACCGGCGGGCCGTATTATGGCTACACCTTC.

The chain links TRBV7-2 to TRBJ2-3; possibly TRBD2 for D (5 bases). This CDR3 is built from 14 residues. The germline V gene has CDR1 SGHTA and CDR2 FQGNSA. Deletions cut 5 bases from V and 5 bases from J, with 14 bases between. The chain's CDR3 is CASSDYLRKDTQYF. The DNA of the CDR3 is TGTGCCAGCAGCGACTACTTAAGAAAAGATACGCAGTATTTT.

The chain carries TRBV10-3 and TRBJ1-1, with 7 bases aligning to TRBD1. The V gene's germline CDR1 is ENHRY and CDR2 SYGVKD. The CDR3 runs to 13 residues. J lost 3 bases, V lost 8 bases, and 6 bases had no gene match. The CDR3 loop reads CAIGEGQYTEAFF. Here the CDR3 DNA reads TGTGCCATCGGGGAGGGACAGTACACTGAAGCTTTCTTT.

The chain has TRBV11-2 and TRBJ2-5; 13 bases align to TRBD2. The CDR3 contains 16 residues. CDR1 SGHAT and CDR2 FQNNGV come from the germline V gene. The junction had 11 bases not matched to a gene; V was cut back by 8 bases and J by 5 bases. The CDR3 loop is CASETGTSGAVETQYF. Written as DNA, the CDR3 is TGTGCCAGCGAGACTGGGACTAGCGGGGCCGTCGAGACCCAGTACTTC.

J is TRBJ1-2 and V is TRBV12-3 or TRBV12-4, with TRBD1 matching over 9 bases. The CDR3 totals 11 residues. The V segment lost 7 bases and the J segment 10 bases; nucleotides outside the gene matches: 4. CDR3 in DNA: TGTGCCAGCACCCTACAGGGGGCCTACACCTTC. Its translation is CASTLQGAYTF.

The chain is built from TRBV28 and TRBJ1-2, with D maybe TRBD1 (5 bases). The CDR3 loop spans 16 amino acids. Trimming stripped 7 bases from V and 2 bases from J, with 20 bases between. Germline V lookup: CDR1 MDHEN, CDR2 SYDVKM. DNA of the CDR3: TGTGCCAGCACCGATTCATCAGGGCGGGTAAACTATGGCTACACCTTC. Translated, it gives CASTDSSGRVNYGYTF.

The rearrangement joins TRBV7-9 to TRBJ1-6; D is unclear. V was cut by 3 bases and J by 8 bases, with 11 bases left in between. Germline V gene lookup returns CDR1 SEHNR and CDR2 FQNEAQ (reference sequence). There are 14 residues in the CDR3. The CDR3 here is CASSLAGGDSPLHF. The DNA for the CDR3 is TGTGCCAGCAGCTTGGCAGGAGGAGATTCACCCCTCCACTTT.

The rearrangement uses TRBV5-1 and TRBJ2-1; 8 bases are a match to TRBD2. CDR3 length: 16 residues. Looked up from germline, CDR1 is SGHRS and CDR2 is YFSETQ. Unmatched junction bases numbered 5, after V lost 0 bases and J lost 3 bases. CDR3 in DNA: TGCGCCAGCAGCTTGGCCGCGGCGGGGGGCTACAATGAGCAGTTCTTC. Amino acid sequence: CASSLAAAGGYNEQFF.

The chain employs TRBV9 and TRBJ1-2; the match to TRBD1 covers 8 bases. This CDR3 comprises 14 residues. With V trimmed by 0 bases and J by 6 bases, 4 bases remained unmatched. Germline lookup yields CDR1 SGDLS and CDR2 YYNGEE. The CDR3 reads CASSVVGTGNGYTF. Here the CDR3 DNA reads TGTGCCAGCAGCGTAGTAGGGACAGGCAATGGCTACACCTTC.

The chain uses TRBV6-5 and TRBJ2-3; D is unclear. The CDR3 spans 13 residues. V lost 6 bases and J lost 5, with 12 bases in between. CDR1 and CDR2 from the germline V gene are MNHEY and SVGAGI. The chain's CDR3 is CASRTPVRDTQYF. The CDR3 DNA sequence: TGTGCCAGCAGGACCCCCGTTAGAGATACGCAGTATTTT.

The rearrangement joins TRBV7-2 to TRBJ1-1; the D gene is possibly TRBD1 (5 bases). The CDR3 sequence is 14 residues long. The V gene's germline CDR1 is SGHTA and CDR2 FQGNSA. The germline V and J ends were trimmed by 8 bases and 1 base, with 14 bases remaining between them. In DNA, the CDR3 is TGTGCCAGCCAGGGTTGGGCGAGGAACACTGAAGCTTTCTTT. Residues: CASQGWARNTEAFF.

This clone was recorded only once. The chain couples TRBV11-2 to TRBJ1-1; TRBD1 matches 7 bases. V was clipped by 5 bases and J by 4 bases; unmatched bases: 10. Germline-derived CDR1 and CDR2 are SGHAT and FQNNGV. The CDR3 runs to 15 residues. The CDR3 DNA is TGTGCCAGCAGCGGACGGGACAGATTGAGCACTGAAGCTTTCTTT. Its protein is CASSGRDRLSTEAFF.